This T cell receptor beta chain was captured by sequencing in a study of cytomegalovirus exposure and HLA in healthy donors. Germline loops: CDR1 SGHDN, CDR2 FVKESK. V was trimmed by 0 bases and J by 0 bases, leaving 15 bases between them. This CDR3 is 17 amino acids long. Study-wide findings and caveats: Reports credit the classifier with highly specific, highly sensitive diagnosis of cytomegalovirus status. According to the study, some 160 TCR beta chains were cytomegalovirus-associated.

To note about this clone: The antigen remains unidentified.

PCR employed 60 Vbeta and 13 Jbeta primers. TCRdb keeps only in-frame clones here, not all; method: immunoSEQ multiplex PCR. The data contain about 160,000 clones, roughly 80% of them singletons. The chain employs TRBV14 and TRBJ2-7; D is unclear. Sequenced: PBMCs. This sequence was found in a human donor in good health. CDR3 DNA sequence: TGTGCCAGCAGCCAAGACCGGGTACCCGAAGACTCCTACGAGCAGTACTTC. The encoded protein is CASSQDRVPEDSYEQYF.